The next 20 T cell receptor beta chains were all read from a single sample in a study of T-cell memory formation after mild COVID-19. TCRdb processed the 5' RACE reads anew with MiXCR; each CDR3 protein has one entry. The profile covers 400,000 to 550,000 distinct CDR3 sequences, with around a quarter appearing a single time and approximately 12% taken by the ten largest. The sample comprised PBMCs or a T cell subset sorted from them (not recorded which). The receptors here all came from an adult woman who had mild COVID-19 (a few samples of this study predate the infection). Cell type and time point are not known.

The V gene is TRBV5-1, the J gene TRBJ2-3; 7 nucleotides match TRBD1. From germline, CDR1 is SGHRS and CDR2 YFSETQ. The ends lost 8 bases at V and 7 bases at J; junction bases unmatched: 13. The CDR3 extends over 14 amino acids. The CDR3, as DNA: TGCGCCAGTTGGGGACAGTCAACATTGAATACGCAGTATTTT. This encodes CASWGQSTLNTQYF.

The V gene is TRBV6-5, the J gene TRBJ2-7, with 7 positions matching TRBD2. The CDR3 loop spans 15 amino acids. Germline CDR1 is MNHEY and CDR2 is SVGAGI. V shed 2 bases, J shed 1 base, and the junction held 5 bases outside the gene matches. The CDR3 here is CASSYGASGSYEQYF. The CDR3 DNA sequence: TGTGCCAGCAGTTACGGGGCTAGCGGTTCCTACGAGCAGTACTTC.

The CDR3 spells CASSQARIGTDTQYF. The CDR3 DNA reads TGTGCCAGCAGCCAAGCCAGAATCGGCACAGATACGCAGTATTTT. The gene calls are TRBV5-4 and TRBJ2-3; D gene unclear. The germline V gene has CDR1 SGHNT and CDR2 YYREEE (reference sequence). This CDR3 region has 15 residues. The V gene lost 4 bases and the J gene lost 1 base, with 13 bases spanning the gap.

The V call is TRBV12-3 or TRBV12-4, the J call TRBJ2-5; maybe TRBD1 (7 bases). This CDR3 region has 14 residues. V lost 5 bases and J 5 bases, leaving 15 bases between the germline ends. DNA of the CDR3: TGTGCCAGCAGTAGGAGGGACAGAATGGAGACCCAGTACTTC. Translated: CASSRRDRMETQYF.

V is TRBV20-1 and J is TRBJ1-1; TRBD1 might be the D (5 bases). Germline V lookup: CDR1 DFQATT, CDR2 SNEGSKA (reference sequence). This CDR3 spans 13 amino acids. The V end lost 1 base, the J end lost 5 bases, and 11 bases lay between the germline ends. The CDR3 nucleotides read TGCAGTGCTAGAGCAGGGCTGTTGACTGAAGCTTTCTTT. Protein: CSARAGLLTEAFF.

This clonotype was recorded at least ten times. The rearrangement uses TRBV2 and TRBJ2-1; D perhaps matches TRBD2 (6 bases). The CDR3 covers 17 residues. The V end lost 3 bases, the J end lost 6 bases, and 21 bases lay between the germline ends. Per the germline V gene, CDR1 is SNHLY and CDR2 is FYNNEI. This chain's CDR3 is CASSDGHQTGLTNEQFF. The CDR3 DNA follows: TGTGCCAGCAGTGATGGTCACCAGACGGGACTCACCAATGAGCAGTTCTTC.

The V gene is TRBV19, the J gene TRBJ1-2; tentative D call: TRBD1 (5 bases). The V gene's germline CDR1 is LNHDA and CDR2 SQIVND (reference sequence). V was cut by 4 bases and J by 4 bases, with 16 bases left in between. CDR3 length: 15 residues. For the CDR3, the DNA is TGTGCCAGTAGTAGTCCCGGGACGGCCACCTATGGCTACACCTTC. This encodes CASSSPGTATYGYTF. Variable domain in full (rest from reference TRBV19 and TRBJ1-2): DGGITQSPKYLFRKEGQNVTLSCEQNLNHDAMYWYRQDPGQGLRLIYYSQIVNDFQKGDIAEGYSVSREKKESFPLTVTSAQKNPTAFYLCASSSPGTATYGYTFGSGTRLTVV.

V is TRBV6-1 and J is TRBJ1-1; D not resolved. The CDR3 runs to 14 residues. CDR1 MNHNS and CDR2 SASEGT come from the germline V gene. The V end lost 5 bases, the J end lost 0 bases, and 10 bases lay between the germline ends. CDR3 nucleotide sequence: TGTGCCAGCAGTACGTGGCGGCTGAACACTGAAGCTTTCTTT. The encoded protein is CASSTWRLNTEAFF.

The chain employs TRBV12-3 or TRBV12-4 and TRBJ2-1, with 10 bases lining up with TRBD1. V dropped 7 bases and J dropped 3; count of bases not matched to a gene: 6. This CDR3 is built from 15 residues. CDR3 nucleotide sequence: TGTGCCAGCACTTCGACAGGGGGCTTCTACAATGAGCAGTTCTTC. The encoded protein is CASTSTGGFYNEQFF.

This chain connects TRBV14 to TRBJ1-2; D might be TRBD1 (5 bases). CDR1 SGHDN and CDR2 FVKESK come from the germline V gene. V was clipped by 2 bases and J by 3 bases, with 13 bases between them. This CDR3 has 15 amino acids. CDR3: CASSQKFRDYYGYTF. The CDR3, as DNA: TGTGCCAGCAGCCAAAAGTTTCGGGACTACTATGGCTACACCTTC.

The sample holds many counts of this clonotype. This chain connects TRBV12-3 or TRBV12-4 to TRBJ1-1, with 8 bases lining up with TRBD1. The V segment lost 3 bases and the J segment 1 base; nucleotides outside the gene matches: 1. The CDR3 sequence is 14 residues long. The CDR3 is CASSFDRGNTEAFF. As DNA, the CDR3 is TGTGCCAGCAGTTTTGACAGGGGGAACACTGAAGCTTTCTTT.

The sample holds a few counts of this clonotype. The chain joins TRBV5-5 to TRBJ1-1; D not certain. Per germline, CDR1 SGHKS and CDR2 YYEKEE (reference sequence). Trimming took 0 bases from V and 1 from J, leaving 10 bases between them. The CDR3 extends over 15 amino acids. CDR3 sequence: CASSLAPPANTEAFF. CDR3 DNA: TGTGCCAGCAGCTTGGCCCCCCCAGCGAACACTGAAGCTTTCTTT.

This sequence joins TRBV6-2 or TRBV6-3 and TRBJ2-7; TRBD2 matches at 11 bases. Trimming cost V 7 bases and J 7 bases; bases outside gene matches: 12. This CDR3 contains 15 residues. The germline V gene has CDR1 MNHEY and CDR2 SVGEGT. In DNA form, the CDR3 reads TGTGCCAGCAACCCGACTAGCGGGACTACGGGGGAGCAGTACTTC. Translation gives CASNPTSGTTGEQYF.

This clonotype was recorded a few times. The rearrangement joins TRBV7-8 to TRBJ2-5; 7 nucleotides line up with TRBD1. V gave up 5 bases and J gave up 3 bases; unmatched junction bases: 9. This CDR3 has 15 residues. CDR1 is SGHVS, CDR2 FQNEAQ, per germline. Here the CDR3 reads CASSAGTVFKETQYF. The CDR3 region has the DNA TGTGCCAGCAGCGCCGGGACAGTGTTTAAAGAGACCCAGTACTTC.

The chain combines TRBV7-9 with TRBJ1-1, with D maybe TRBD1 (5 bases). Trimming removed 1 base at V and 1 base at J, with 13 bases between. Germline V CDR1 and CDR2: SEHNR, FQNEAQ (reference sequence). The CDR3 runs to 16 residues. For the CDR3, the DNA is TGTGCCAGCAGCTTAGAAAGGGACTTAACGAACACTGAAGCTTTCTTT. Protein product: CASSLERDLTNTEAFF.

V gene TRBV10-3 combines with J gene TRBJ2-2; D gene uncertain. V dropped 5 bases and J dropped 7 bases, with 5 bases sitting between them. Looked up from germline, CDR1 is ENHRY and CDR2 is SYGVKD. The CDR3 is 11 amino acids. The CDR3 coding sequence is TGTGCCATCAGTCCAGACGGGGAGCTGTTTTTT. Protein product: CAISPDGELFF.

J is TRBJ2-1 and V is TRBV6-5; D perhaps matches TRBD2 (5 bases). CDR1 MNHEY and CDR2 SVGAGI come from the germline V gene. The CDR3 extends over 15 amino acids. V was cut by 5 bases and J by 12 bases, with 23 bases left in between. CDR3 region: CASSTEGGRTVSQFF. In DNA, the CDR3 is TGTGCCAGCAGTACCGAGGGCGGGCGGACCGTGTCGCAGTTCTTC.

There are a few counts of this clonotype. This chain connects TRBV27 to TRBJ2-6, with TRBD2 as a possible D gene (6 bases). The CDR3 sequence is 15 residues long. Trimming removed 5 bases from V and 4 bases from J, with 12 bases in between. Germline CDR1 and CDR2: MNHEY and SMNVEV (reference sequence). The CDR3 coding sequence is TGTGCCAGCAGTGTCAGGGCGGGGGGGGCCAACGTCCTGACTTTC. It specifies CASSVRAGGANVLTF.

In this sample, this clonotype turned up a few times. The rearrangement uses TRBV2 and TRBJ2-7; 9 bases fit TRBD2. V gave up 3 bases and J gave up 4 bases; unmatched junction bases: 1. This CDR3 region has 13 residues. The V gene's germline CDR1 is SNHLY and CDR2 FYNNEI. The chain's CDR3 is CASSEREGYEQYF. The CDR3 nucleotides are TGTGCCAGCAGTGAGCGGGAGGGTTACGAGCAGTACTTC.

The V and J genes are TRBV3-1 and TRBJ2-7, with 10 bases aligning to TRBD1. V was pared by 1 base and J by 5 bases, with 5 bases of the junction left unmatched. Germline CDR1 is LGHDT and CDR2 is YNNKEL (reference sequence). The CDR3 sequence is 15 residues long. The CDR3 region is CASSQVGTGVHEQYF. The CDR3 nucleotides are TGTGCCAGCAGCCAAGTGGGGACAGGGGTACACGAGCAGTACTTC.